The 4 T cell receptor beta chains given below trace back to one sample, sequenced in a study of T-cell memory formation after mild COVID-19. MiXCR, run by TCRdb on the 5' RACE reads, gives a single entry per CDR3 protein. The table has about 290,000 distinct CDR3 sequences, about a sixth seen once. The specimen was PBMCs or a T cell subset sorted from them (not recorded which). These receptors were taken from a man aged 18 to 30 who had mild COVID-19 (a few samples of this study predate the infection). Cell type and time point are not known.

Many counts were recorded for this clonotype. The V call is TRBV7-6, the J call TRBJ2-1; TRBD2 agrees at 11 bases. Germline V CDR1 and CDR2: SGHVS, FNYEAQ. This CDR3 has 14 amino acids. The ends lost 5 bases at V and 9 bases at J; junction bases unmatched: 6. Written as DNA, the CDR3 is TGTGCCAGCAGCGAGACTAGCGGGGTCGGTGAGCAGTTCTTC. Protein sequence: CASSETSGVGEQFF.

This clonotype showed up just a few times. The J gene is TRBJ2-2, the V gene TRBV11-1; 7 nucleotides align to TRBD1. J gave up 4 bases and V 5 bases, and 7 bases lay outside the gene matches. Germline V gives CDR1 SGHAT, CDR2 FQDESV (reference sequence). This CDR3 contains 15 residues. The CDR3 spells CASSLEGARTGELFF. The CDR3 DNA is TGTGCCAGCAGCCTAGAGGGGGCGCGCACCGGGGAGCTGTTTTTT. The variable domain in full, completed from reference TRBV11-1 and TRBJ2-2, reads EAEVAQSPRYKITEKSQAVAFWCDPISGHATLYWYRQILGQGPELLVQFQDESVVDDSQLPKDRFSAERLKGVDSTLKIQPAELGDSAMYLCASSLEGARTGELFFGEGSRLTVL.

This clonotype has only a few counts. V gene TRBV7-9 combines with J gene TRBJ1-1; D not resolved. CDR3 size: 13 residues. Germline-derived CDR1 and CDR2 are SEHNR and FQNEAQ (reference sequence). Trimming left V 5 bases short and J 4 bases short, with 11 bases between. The CDR3 is CASSPRVSTEAFF. CDR3 nucleotide sequence: TGTGCCAGCAGCCCCCGGGTAAGCACTGAAGCTTTCTTT.

This clonotype occurred a few times. This chain connects TRBV5-1 to TRBJ2-7, with 8 bases lining up with TRBD2. The ends lost 0 bases at V and 4 bases at J; junction bases unmatched: 6. CDR3 length: 15 residues. Germline V gives CDR1 SGHRS, CDR2 YFSETQ. CDR3 loop: CASSLVGTRAYEQYF. Here the CDR3 DNA reads TGCGCCAGCAGCTTGGTCGGGACTAGGGCTTACGAGCAGTACTTC.